This T cell receptor (beta chain) derives from a study of early T cells in non-severe SARS-CoV-2 infection. Study conclusions and caveats: VDJdb matching, biased toward anti-spike CD8 responses, missed private and CD4 specificities.

One entry per CDR3 protein results from TCRdb running MiXCR on the 5' RACE reads. This repertoire shows tens of thousands of distinct CDR3 sequences, roughly an eighth found once; its top ten account for around 1.3%. CDR1 SGHAT and CDR2 FQNNGV come from the germline V gene. The CDR3 spans 16 residues. Trimming stripped 5 bases from V and 5 bases from J, with 18 bases between. This clonotype came up many times. Its antigen is unknown. The sequence was obtained from an adult who was a healthcare worker with PCR-confirmed SARS-CoV-2 infection or an uninfected control (not recorded which). This chain uses TRBV11-2 with TRBJ2-2, with D maybe TRBD2 (7 bases). The sample taken for sequencing was whole blood. CDR3 amino acids: CASSPGGRGRTGELFF. CDR3 DNA sequence: TGTGCCAGCAGCCCCGGAGGGCGGGGGCGGACCGGGGAGCTGTTTTTT.